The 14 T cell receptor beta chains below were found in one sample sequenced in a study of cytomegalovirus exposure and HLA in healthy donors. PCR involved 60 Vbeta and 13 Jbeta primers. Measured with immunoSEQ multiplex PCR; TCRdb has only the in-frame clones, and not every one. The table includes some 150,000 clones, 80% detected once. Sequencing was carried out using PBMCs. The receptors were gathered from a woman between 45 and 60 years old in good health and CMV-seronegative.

CDR3 bases: TGCGCCAGCAGCTTGGGCCTAGCGGGGGTCTTACAAGAGACCCAGTACTTC. Its translation is CASSLGLAGVLQETQYF. The V gene is TRBV5-1, the J gene TRBJ2-5, with 10 positions matching TRBD2. The J segment lost 2 bases and the V segment lost 0 bases, leaving 7 bases of the junction unmatched. The CDR3 is 17 amino acids. Germline V gives CDR1 SGHRS, CDR2 YFSETQ.

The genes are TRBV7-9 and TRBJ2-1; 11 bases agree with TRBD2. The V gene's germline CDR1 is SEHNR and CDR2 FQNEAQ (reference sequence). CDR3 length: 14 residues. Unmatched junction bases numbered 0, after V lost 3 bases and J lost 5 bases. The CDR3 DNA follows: TGTGCCAGCAGCTTGACTAGCGGGAACAATGAGCAGTTCTTC. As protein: CASSLTSGNNEQFF.

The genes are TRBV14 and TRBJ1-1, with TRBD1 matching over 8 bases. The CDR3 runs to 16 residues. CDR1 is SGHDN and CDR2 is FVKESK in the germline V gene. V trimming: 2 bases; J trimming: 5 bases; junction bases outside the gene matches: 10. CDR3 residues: CASSQRTGWVGTEAFF. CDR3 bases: TGTGCCAGCAGCCAACGGACAGGGTGGGTCGGGACTGAAGCTTTCTTT.

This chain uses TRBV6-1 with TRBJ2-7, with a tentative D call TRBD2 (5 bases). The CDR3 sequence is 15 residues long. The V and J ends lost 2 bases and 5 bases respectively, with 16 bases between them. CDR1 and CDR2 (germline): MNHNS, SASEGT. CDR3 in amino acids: CASSEKAGSSNEQYF. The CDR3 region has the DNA TGTGCCAGCAGTGAAAAAGCTGGGTCTAGCAACGAGCAGTACTTC.

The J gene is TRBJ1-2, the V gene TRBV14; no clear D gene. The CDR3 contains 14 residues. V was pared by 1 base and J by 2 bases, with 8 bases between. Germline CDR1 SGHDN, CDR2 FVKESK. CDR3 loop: CASSQGVGNYGYTF. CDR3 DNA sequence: TGTGCCAGCAGCCAAGGGGTGGGCAACTATGGCTACACCTTC.

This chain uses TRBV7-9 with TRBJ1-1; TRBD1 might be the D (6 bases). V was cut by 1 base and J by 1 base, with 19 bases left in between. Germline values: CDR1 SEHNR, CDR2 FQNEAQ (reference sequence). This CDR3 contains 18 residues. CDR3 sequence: CASSLGILLGTQNTEAFF. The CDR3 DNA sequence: TGTGCCAGCAGCTTAGGTATTCTTTTGGGGACACAGAACACTGAAGCTTTCTTT.

CDR3 bases: TGTGCCAGCAGGACCGGGACAGGGTTGTATTCACCCCTCCACTTT. Amino acid sequence: CASRTGTGLYSPLHF. This rearrangement joins TRBV7-9 to TRBJ1-6, with 9 bases aligning to TRBD1. This CDR3 is 15 amino acids long. The V gene's germline CDR1 is SEHNR and CDR2 FQNEAQ (reference sequence). The junction had 8 bases not matched to a gene; V was cut back by 6 bases and J by 8 bases.

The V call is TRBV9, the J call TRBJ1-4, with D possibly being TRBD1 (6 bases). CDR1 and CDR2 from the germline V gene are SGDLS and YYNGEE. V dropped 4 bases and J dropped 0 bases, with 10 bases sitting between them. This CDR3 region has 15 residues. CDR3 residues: CASSTRGATNEKLFF. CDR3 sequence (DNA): TGTGCCAGCAGCACCAGGGGTGCAACTAATGAAAAACTGTTTTTT.

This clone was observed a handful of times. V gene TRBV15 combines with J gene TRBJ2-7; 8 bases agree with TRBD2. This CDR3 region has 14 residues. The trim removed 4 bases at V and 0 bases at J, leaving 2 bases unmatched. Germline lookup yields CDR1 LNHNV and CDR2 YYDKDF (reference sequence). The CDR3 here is CATSIAGSSYEQYF. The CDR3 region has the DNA TGTGCCACCAGCATAGCGGGAAGCTCCTACGAGCAGTACTTC.

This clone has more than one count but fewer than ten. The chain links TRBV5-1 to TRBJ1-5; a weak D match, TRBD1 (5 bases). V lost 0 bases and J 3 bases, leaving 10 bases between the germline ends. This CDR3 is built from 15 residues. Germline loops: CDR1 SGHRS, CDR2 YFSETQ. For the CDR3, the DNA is TGCGCCAGCAGCTTGGGGGCGGGACTCAATCAGCCCCAGCATTTT. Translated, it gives CASSLGAGLNQPQHF. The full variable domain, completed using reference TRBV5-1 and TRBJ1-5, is KAGVTQTPRYLIKTRGQQVTLSCSPISGHRSVSWYQQTPGQGLQFLFEYFSETQRNKGNFPGRFSGRQFSNSRSEMNVSTLELGDSALYLCASSLGAGLNQPQHFGDGTRLSIL.

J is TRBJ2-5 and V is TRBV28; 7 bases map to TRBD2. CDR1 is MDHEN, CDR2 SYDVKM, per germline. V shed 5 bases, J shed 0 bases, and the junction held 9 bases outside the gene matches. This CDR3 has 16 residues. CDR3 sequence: CASSTGLRRYQETQYF. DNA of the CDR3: TGTGCCAGCAGTACGGGACTACGACGGTACCAAGAGACCCAGTACTTC.

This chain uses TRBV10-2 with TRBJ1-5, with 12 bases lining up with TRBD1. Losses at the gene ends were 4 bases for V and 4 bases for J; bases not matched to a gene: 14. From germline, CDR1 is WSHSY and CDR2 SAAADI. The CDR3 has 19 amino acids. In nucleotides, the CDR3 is TGCGCCAGCAGTGTAGGTATAGGGGACAGGGGGCTAAGAAATCAGCCCCAGCATTTT. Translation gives CASSVGIGDRGLRNQPQHF.

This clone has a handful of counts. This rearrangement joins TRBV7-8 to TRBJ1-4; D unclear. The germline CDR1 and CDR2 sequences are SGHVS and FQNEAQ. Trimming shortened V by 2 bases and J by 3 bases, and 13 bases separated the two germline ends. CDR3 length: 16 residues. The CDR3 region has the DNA TGTGCCAGCAGCTTACCCGGTATTGATGCTAATGAAAAACTGTTTTTT. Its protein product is CASSLPGIDANEKLFF.

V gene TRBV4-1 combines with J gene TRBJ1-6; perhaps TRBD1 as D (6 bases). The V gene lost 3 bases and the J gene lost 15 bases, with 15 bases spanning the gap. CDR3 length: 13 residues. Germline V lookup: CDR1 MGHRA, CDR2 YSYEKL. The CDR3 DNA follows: TGCGCCAGCAGCCAGGACAGTCCTTCGCACCTCCACTTT. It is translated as CASSQDSPSHLHF.